Below are 15 T cell receptor beta chains sequenced from a single sample in a study of blood T cell repertoires in COVID-19 (TCRdb year 2020). The library was obtained by the immunoSEQ multiplex PCR assay. TCRdb mirrors the immuneACCESS table, restricted to in-frame sequences. Some clones are absent from its copies; in checked studies, under half trace to an unresolved V gene, and the reason for the others is unknown. Present in this sample are a few hundred thousand clones, around nine tenths of which were seen just once. The ten largest clonotypes hold 2% to 2.5% of the sample. Specimen: PBMCs or T cells enriched from blood (not recorded which). All receptors come from a woman aged 55-75 years in a cohort exposed to, infected with or recovered from COVID-19 (not recorded which).

The CDR3 DNA follows: TGTGCCAGCAGATCGACTAGCGGGGTAGACTACGAGCAGTACTTC. Translated: CASRSTSGVDYEQYF. The chain has TRBV28 and TRBJ2-7; 11 nucleotides line up with TRBD2. The CDR3 extends over 15 amino acids. V lost 6 bases to trimming and J lost 3 bases; unmatched junction nucleotides: 7. Per germline, CDR1 MDHEN and CDR2 SYDVKM.

Written as DNA, the CDR3 is TGTGCCAGCAGCCTCCCGGGACTAGCGGGCAATGAGCAGTTCTTC. Protein product: CASSLPGLAGNEQFF. The J gene is TRBJ2-1, the V gene TRBV11-3; 12 bases align to TRBD2. Losses at the gene ends were 5 bases for V and 6 bases for J; bases not matched to a gene: 5. The germline V gene encodes CDR1 SGHNT and CDR2 YENEEA. The CDR3 covers 15 residues.

This clone was seen just once. This chain connects TRBV6-5 to TRBJ1-1, with TRBD1 matching over 9 bases. The CDR3 runs 15 residues. The trim removed 2 bases at V and 4 bases at J, leaving 5 bases unmatched. Germline CDR1 is MNHEY and CDR2 is SVGAGI. In nucleotides, the CDR3 is TGTGCCAGCAGTTACGGGGACAGGGATGTCACTGAAGCTTTCTTT. It yields the protein CASSYGDRDVTEAFF.

The chain joins TRBV27 to TRBJ1-6, with D possibly being TRBD1 (5 bases). The CDR3 runs 17 residues. Trimming stripped 4 bases from V and 0 bases from J, with 13 bases between. Germline loops: CDR1 MNHEY, CDR2 SMNVEV (reference sequence). The CDR3 here is CASSYAAGGSYNSPLHF. The CDR3 DNA reads as TGTGCCAGCAGTTACGCCGCGGGGGGCTCCTATAATTCACCCCTCCACTTT.

The rearrangement joins TRBV5-6 to TRBJ2-7; D is perhaps TRBD2 (6 bases). The CDR3 extends over 15 amino acids. Trimming took off 0 bases at V and 0 bases at J, with 10 bases between the two ends. Per the germline V gene, CDR1 is SGHDT and CDR2 is YYEEEE. The CDR3 spells CASSLAVGSSYEQYF. CDR3 coding DNA: TGTGCCAGCAGCTTGGCCGTCGGGAGCTCCTACGAGCAGTACTTC.

This chain connects TRBV2 to TRBJ2-1, with unresolved D. The ends were cut back, 4 bases at V and 1 base at J, with 8 bases in the middle. In germline, CDR1 is SNHLY, CDR2 FYNNEI. The CDR3 covers 14 residues. The CDR3 DNA reads TGTGCCAGCAGTGGGGCCACTTCCTACAATGAGCAGTTCTTC. The encoded protein is CASSGATSYNEQFF.

The V call is TRBV27, the J call TRBJ2-1; D may be TRBD2 (6 bases). V was trimmed by 5 bases and J by 6 bases, leaving 14 bases between them. Germline lookup yields CDR1 MNHEY and CDR2 SMNVEV (reference sequence). This CDR3 has 14 residues. CDR3 nucleotides: TGTGCCAGCAGTCGGGAGAAAGTAGGCAATGAGCAGTTCTTC. Its protein is CASSREKVGNEQFF.

This clone was recorded once. The chain employs TRBV12-3 or TRBV12-4 and TRBJ1-2; TRBD1 aligns across 9 bases. J lost 6 bases, V lost 4 bases, and 0 bases had no gene match. The CDR3 sequence is 12 residues long. DNA for the CDR3: TGTGCCAGCAGTTGGACAGGGGATGGCTACACCTTC. Translating gives CASSWTGDGYTF.

The rearrangement links TRBV19 to TRBJ2-6; 9 nucleotides line up with TRBD1. Per the germline V gene, CDR1 is LNHDA and CDR2 is SQIVND (reference sequence). The J segment lost 0 bases and the V segment lost 5 bases, leaving 5 bases of the junction unmatched. The CDR3 length is 17 residues. The CDR3 here is CASSLGQGSSGANVLTF. In DNA, the CDR3 is TGTGCCAGTAGTTTAGGACAGGGGAGCTCTGGGGCCAACGTCCTGACTTTC.

Here the CDR3 DNA reads TGTGCCAGCTCTCGGGACACCAATAACTATGGCTACACCTTC. Its translation: CASSRDTNNYGYTF. V and J are TRBV6-5 and TRBJ1-2; D may be TRBD1 (6 bases). With 8 bases removed from V and 1 base from J, the gap between germline ends came to 14 bases. Germline lookup yields CDR1 MNHEY and CDR2 SVGAGI. The CDR3 loop spans 14 amino acids.

The chain carries TRBV7-9 and TRBJ2-2, with 8 positions matching TRBD1. Germline lookup yields CDR1 SEHNR and CDR2 FQNEAQ (reference sequence). This CDR3 has 14 amino acids. J gave up 7 bases and V 5 bases, and 6 bases lay outside the gene matches. CDR3 protein: CASSPDRAVGELFF. DNA for the CDR3: TGTGCCAGCAGCCCGGACAGGGCCGTCGGGGAGCTGTTTTTT.

The chain couples TRBV5-8 to TRBJ2-1; TRBD1 matches at 12 bases. CDR3 size: 15 residues. Germline lookup yields CDR1 SGHTS and CDR2 YDEGEE. Trimming took 4 bases from V and 7 from J; bases not matched to a gene: 6. Written as DNA, the CDR3 is TGTGCCAGCAGCCAGGGACAGGGGGCGGGGAATGAGCAGTTCTTC. Translated: CASSQGQGAGNEQFF.

This chain joins TRBV28 and TRBJ1-1; D remains ambiguous. Germline CDR1 and CDR2: MDHEN and SYDVKM. This CDR3 contains 13 residues. The ends were cut back, 6 bases at V and 5 bases at J, with 13 bases in the middle. The CDR3 is CASRSTGGTEAFF. CDR3 sequence (DNA): TGTGCCAGCAGGTCGACGGGCGGGACTGAAGCTTTCTTT.

This clone appeared a few times. This rearrangement joins TRBV5-1 to TRBJ2-5; no reliable D call. The germline gives CDR1 SGHRS, CDR2 YFSETQ. Between the trimmed V and J ends, which lost 3 bases and 2 bases, there was a span of 2 bases. CDR3 length equals 11 residues. DNA of the CDR3: TGCGCCAGCAGCTCGCAAGAGACCCAGTACTTC. Translating gives CASSSQETQYF. The whole variable domain, remainder taken from reference TRBV5-1 and TRBJ2-5, is KAGVTQTPRYLIKTRGQQVTLSCSPISGHRSVSWYQQTPGQGLQFLFEYFSETQRNKGNFPGRFSGRQFSNSRSEMNVSTLELGDSALYLCASSSQETQYFGPGTRLLVL.

The V gene is TRBV30, the J gene TRBJ1-2; perhaps TRBD1 as D (6 bases). The CDR3 spans 16 residues. V was clipped by 2 bases and J by 4 bases, with 20 bases between them. Germline CDR1 is GTSNPN and CDR2 is SVGIG (reference sequence). The CDR3 reads CAWSPNLQGFAYGYTF. As DNA, the CDR3 is TGTGCCTGGAGTCCGAACCTTCAGGGGTTTGCCTATGGCTACACCTTC.